A single sample gave rise to the 2 T cell receptor beta chains below, sequenced in a study of PD-1 blockade in classical Hodgkin lymphoma. Stated time point: cycle 4 day 1 (C4D1), after around six weeks of nivolumab. Every patient relapsed after autologous stem cell transplantation, and brentuximab vedotin exposure varied. The assay was immunoSEQ multiplex PCR, and TCRdb's table has in-frame clones only and misses some. The table records 50,000 to 65,000 clones, 87% of them present only once. The specimen comprised peripheral blood mononuclear cells (PBMCs), sampled before the fourth cycle of nivolumab. The receptors originated from a human donor with classical Hodgkin lymphoma.

The rearrangement joins TRBV29-1 to TRBJ2-7; 8 bases are a match to TRBD1. V shed 1 base, J shed 2 bases, and the junction held 7 bases outside the gene matches. The V gene's germline CDR1 is SQVTM and CDR2 ANQGSEA. This CDR3 is 15 amino acids long. CDR3 loop: CSVEGLGQAPYEQYF. CDR3 sequence (DNA): TGCAGCGTTGAAGGTCTGGGACAGGCGCCCTACGAGCAGTACTTC.

The chain carries TRBV11-2 and TRBJ2-5; D is ambiguous. V was pared by 1 base and J by 4 bases, with 7 bases between. CDR1 is SGHAT and CDR2 is FQNNGV in the germline V gene. The CDR3 length is 13 residues. DNA for the CDR3: TGTGCCAGCAGCTTAGGTACGAGAGAGACCCAGTACTTC. Translated, it gives CASSLGTRETQYF.